These 7 T cell receptor beta chains were all obtained from the same sample, sequenced in a study of blood T cell repertoires in COVID-19. Assay used: immunoSEQ multiplex PCR; TCRdb lists only in-frame clones, some missing. The repertoire has fewer than 200,000 clones, over 80% of them found once; the top ten carry 6% to 8.5%. Sequenced input: peripheral blood. The receptors come from a woman between 65 and 79 years old with COVID-19, enrolled during active disease.

This clone turned up a few times. CDR3 DNA: TGTGCCAGCAGCTTCAGACCGGGACAGGGTCCTCAGCCCCAGCATTTT. Its translation: CASSFRPGQGPQPQHF. This chain connects TRBV7-8 to TRBJ1-5, with 9 positions matching TRBD1. The length of the CDR3 is 16 residues. In germline, CDR1 is SGHVS, CDR2 FQNEAQ. Trimming cost V 3 bases and J 6 bases; bases outside gene matches: 9.

This clone appeared once. This chain joins TRBV5-4 and TRBJ2-1; 12 positions agree with TRBD2. V trimming: 5 bases; J trimming: 1 base; junction bases outside the gene matches: 13. The germline V gene encodes CDR1 SGHNT and CDR2 YYREEE (reference sequence). The CDR3 covers 19 residues. This chain's CDR3 is CASSGPGLAGGTSYNEQFF. CDR3 DNA: TGTGCCAGCAGTGGGCCGGGGCTAGCGGGAGGGACTTCCTACAATGAGCAGTTCTTC.

The J gene is TRBJ2-3, the V gene TRBV18; 9 bases are a match to TRBD2. V lost 3 bases, J lost 2 bases, and 0 bases stayed unmatched. Germline V gives CDR1 KGHSH, CDR2 LQKENI. The CDR3 is made up of 14 amino acids. Here the CDR3 reads CASSPGLATDTQYF. The CDR3 nucleotides are TGTGCCAGCTCACCGGGACTAGCCACAGATACGCAGTATTTT.

This clone was seen repeatedly, ten times or more. This chain connects TRBV19 to TRBJ1-1, with a tentative D call TRBD1 (6 bases). The CDR3 is 17 amino acids. The germline V gene has CDR1 LNHDA and CDR2 SQIVND (reference sequence). V lost 7 bases, J lost 5 bases, and 26 bases lay in between. Here the CDR3 reads CASTLNPRRGRRTEAFF. For the CDR3, the DNA is TGTGCCAGTACCCTGAATCCTCGCAGGGGTCGTAGGACTGAAGCTTTCTTT.

The gene calls are TRBV30 and TRBJ2-3; TRBD2 is a possible D gene (6 bases). The CDR3 totals 15 residues. CDR1 and CDR2 from the germline V gene are GTSNPN and SVGIG (reference sequence). Trimming took 0 bases from V and 2 from J, leaving 12 bases between them. The CDR3 nucleotides read TGTGCCTGGAGTGTAATCGGGGGATACACAGATACGCAGTATTTT. Translation gives CAWSVIGGYTDTQYF.

The chain joins TRBV6-1 to TRBJ1-5; no firm D call. V was clipped by 1 base and J by 4 bases, with 5 bases between them. Germline V gene data show CDR1 as MNHNS and CDR2 as SASEGT. The CDR3 length is 13 residues. The CDR3 DNA is TGTGCCAGCAGTGAAGTAACTAATCAGCCCCAGCATTTT. Amino acid sequence: CASSEVTNQPQHF.

The chain combines TRBV5-1 with TRBJ1-2; 7 bases map to TRBD1. J gave up 6 bases and V 4 bases, and 9 bases lay outside the gene matches. Germline values: CDR1 SGHRS, CDR2 YFSETQ. CDR3 length equals 14 residues. The CDR3 DNA reads TGCGCCAGCAGCCAAGTACAGGGGATGGATGGCTACACCTTC. Translation gives CASSQVQGMDGYTF.